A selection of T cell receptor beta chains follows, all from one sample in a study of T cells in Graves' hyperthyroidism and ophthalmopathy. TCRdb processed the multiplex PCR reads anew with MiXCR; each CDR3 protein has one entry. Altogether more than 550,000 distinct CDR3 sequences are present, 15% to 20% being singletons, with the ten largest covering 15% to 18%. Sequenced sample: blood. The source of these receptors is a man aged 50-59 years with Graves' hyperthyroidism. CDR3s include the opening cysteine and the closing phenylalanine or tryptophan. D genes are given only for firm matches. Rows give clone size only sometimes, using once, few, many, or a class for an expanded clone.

CASKRGTGELFF | TGTGCCAGTAAACGTGGCACCGGGGAGCTGTTTTTT | - | few | TRBJ2-2 | TRBV6-1
CASSGTGLEETQYF | TGCGCCAGCAGTGGGACAGGTTTGGAGGAGACCCAGTACTTC | TRBD1 | few | TRBJ2-5 | TRBV10-1
CASTYTQGDQPQHF | TGTGCCAGCACCTACACCCAGGGGGATCAGCCCCAGCATTTT | TRBD1 | many | TRBJ1-5 | TRBV28
CATETGQNYGYTF | TGTGCCACTGAAACGGGACAGAACTATGGCTACACCTTC | TRBD1 | many | TRBJ1-2 | TRBV10-3
CSAGDTYNEQFF | TGCAGTGCGGGAGACACCTACAATGAGCAGTTCTTC | - | few | TRBJ2-1 | TRBV20-1
CASLAGGWQETQYF | TGTGCCAGTCTAGCGGGAGGTTGGCAAGAGACCCAGTACTTC | TRBD2 | many | TRBJ2-5 | TRBV11-2
CASSQNSQGDTEAFF | TGTGCCAGCAGCCAAAACTCCCAGGGGGACACTGAAGCTTTCTTT | TRBD1 | - | TRBJ1-1 | TRBV3-1
CASKRPAGTNYGYTF | TGTGCCAGTAAGAGACCAGCAGGGACAAACTATGGCTACACCTTC | - | - | TRBJ1-2 | TRBV19
CASSLIEPFIQYF | TGTGCCAGCAGTTTAATTGAACCCTTCATTCAGTACTTC | - | few | TRBJ2-4 | TRBV28
CSATPIQGLGYNEQFF | TGCAGTGCTACCCCTATCCAGGGACTAGGGTACAATGAGCAGTTCTTC | TRBD2 | - | TRBJ2-1 | TRBV20-1
CASSDRQGGGYTF | TGTGCCAGTAGTGACCGTCAGGGGGGAGGCTACACCTTC | TRBD1 | many | TRBJ1-2 | TRBV19
CASTYFTSGQGGGTDTQYF | TGTGCCAGCACCTACTTTACTAGCGGCCAAGGAGGGGGCACAGATACGCAGTATTTT | TRBD2 | many | TRBJ2-3 | TRBV6-1
CASSDSRTYGYTF | TGCGCCAGTTCAGATTCTCGGACGTATGGCTACACCTTC | - | many | TRBJ1-2 | TRBV10-1
CSARDGQGSSEQYF | TGCAGTGCTAGAGATGGGCAGGGTTCTAGCGAGCAGTACTTC | - | few | TRBJ2-7 | TRBV20-1
CASSLGRGRQRYEQYF | TGTGCCAGCAGCTTAGGCCGGGGCCGACAACGCTACGAGCAGTACTTC | - | many | TRBJ2-7 | TRBV7-9
CSVERDGGYTF | TGCAGCGTTGAACGGGACGGGGGCTACACCTTC | - | - | TRBJ1-2 | TRBV29-1